What follows are 12 T cell receptor beta chains derived from one specimen sequenced in a study of shared clonotypes between healthy human individuals. The data were produced by immunoSEQ multiplex PCR, yet TCRdb's version contains in-frame clones alone and is incomplete. The sample contains roughly 590,000 clones, around 95% of which appear only once. Naive CD8 cells, CD45RO-negative and positively selected for CCR7, excluded terminally differentiated effector memory CD45RA+ cells. The sample consisted of naive CD8+ T cells sorted from blood. The receptors here all came from a woman aged 30 to 39 in good health.

V and J are TRBV28 and TRBJ2-3; a weak D match, TRBD2 (6 bases). Germline V gene sequence: CDR1 MDHEN, CDR2 SYDVKM. This CDR3 contains 15 residues. V was trimmed by 3 bases and J by 0 bases, leaving 10 bases between them. CDR3: CASSFWDLSTDTQYF. The CDR3 bases are TGTGCCAGCAGTTTTTGGGACTTGAGCACAGATACGCAGTATTTT.

The V call is TRBV28, the J call TRBJ2-5; perhaps TRBD1 as D (6 bases). Trimming pared 6 bases from V and 1 base from J, leaving 12 bases between. The V gene's germline CDR1 is MDHEN and CDR2 SYDVKM. The CDR3 has 14 residues. CDR3 loop: CASSYLDSQETQYF. CDR3 coding DNA: TGTGCCAGCAGCTATCTGGACAGCCAAGAGACCCAGTACTTC.

The V and J genes are TRBV28 and TRBJ1-2, with 9 bases that match TRBD1. Germline CDR1 MDHEN, CDR2 SYDVKM. The CDR3 sequence is 13 residues long. V shed 5 bases, J shed 6 bases, and the junction held 4 bases outside the gene matches. Here the CDR3 DNA reads TGTGCCAGCAGTCCACAGGGGGCTCATGGCTACACCTTC. This gives the protein CASSPQGAHGYTF.

This chain links TRBV7-8 with TRBJ2-7; perhaps TRBD1 as D (6 bases). V gave up 4 bases and J gave up 3 bases, with 10 bases separating them. The CDR3 consists of 13 residues. The germline V gene encodes CDR1 SGHVS and CDR2 FQNEAQ. CDR3 loop: CASSWGPSYEQYF. The DNA of the CDR3 is TGTGCCAGCAGCTGGGGGCCGAGCTACGAGCAGTACTTC.

The chain carries TRBV25-1 and TRBJ2-7; the match to TRBD2 covers 13 bases. V was clipped by 8 bases and J by 3 bases; unmatched bases: 4. CDR3 length equals 14 residues. Germline-derived CDR1 and CDR2 are MGHDK and SYGVNS. The chain's CDR3 is CASRTSGSSYEQYF. As DNA, the CDR3 is TGTGCCAGCCGGACTAGCGGGAGTAGCTACGAGCAGTACTTC.

The rearrangement links TRBV19 to TRBJ1-1; D is uncertain. This CDR3 is 10 amino acids long. Trimming cost V 8 bases and J 3 bases, with 4 bases left between them. Germline V gene sequence: CDR1 LNHDA, CDR2 SQIVND (reference sequence). In DNA, the CDR3 is TGTGCCAGTCGGGACACTGAAGCTTTCTTT. This encodes CASRDTEAFF.

In DNA form, the CDR3 reads TGTGCCACAGAAGGCACAGATACGCAGTATTTT. Its protein product is CATEGTDTQYF. The chain uses TRBV2 and TRBJ2-3; D call uncertain. Between the trimmed V and J ends, which lost 10 bases and 1 base, there was a span of 6 bases. The germline CDR1 and CDR2 sequences are SNHLY and FYNNEI. The CDR3 is 11 amino acids.

This sequence joins TRBV19 and TRBJ1-4; possibly TRBD1 for D (5 bases). This CDR3 has 16 amino acids. Trimming shortened V by 5 bases and J by 2 bases, and 15 bases separated the two germline ends. Germline loops: CDR1 LNHDA, CDR2 SQIVND (reference sequence). The CDR3, as DNA: TGTGCCAGTAGTCCCAGCCCGGGGCCCACTAATGAAAAACTGTTTTTT. This sequence encodes CASSPSPGPTNEKLFF.

Points on this clone: At the DNA level, this CDR3 is encoded by other sequences in the same sample as well. V is TRBV28 and J is TRBJ1-2; D remains ambiguous. This CDR3 is built from 13 residues. Germline values: CDR1 MDHEN, CDR2 SYDVKM. Trimming shortened V by 3 bases and J by 2 bases, and 7 bases separated the two germline ends. CDR3 amino acids: CASSFNLNYGYTF. In DNA form, the CDR3 reads TGTGCCAGCAGTTTCAACCTAAACTATGGCTACACCTTC.

This clone was seen a few times. The chain carries TRBV5-4 and TRBJ1-3; D is ambiguous. From germline, CDR1 is SGHNT and CDR2 YYREEE (reference sequence). There are 14 residues in the CDR3. The germline V and J ends were trimmed by 4 bases and 3 bases, with 11 bases remaining between them. The CDR3 DNA sequence: TGTGCCAGCAGCATGGAGGGTGGTGGAAACACCATATATTTT. This codes for CASSMEGGGNTIYF.

This chain joins TRBV4-1 and TRBJ2-3; the D is unclear. Trimming removed 0 bases at V and 6 bases at J, with 13 bases between. CDR1 and CDR2 (germline): MGHRA, YSYEKL. CDR3 length: 15 amino acids. The CDR3 spells CASSQENPLRDTQYF. CDR3 DNA sequence: TGCGCCAGCAGCCAAGAAAACCCGTTGCGGGATACGCAGTATTTT.

The chain employs TRBV13 and TRBJ2-5; 8 bases fit TRBD1. Trimming at V came to 5 bases and at J to 3 bases, leaving 5 bases not matched to a gene. The CDR3 length is 14 residues. CDR1 and CDR2 from the germline V gene are PRHDT and FYEKMQ (reference sequence). CDR3 protein: CASSAMTGEETQYF. The CDR3 bases are TGTGCCAGCAGCGCCATGACAGGGGAAGAGACCCAGTACTTC.